This T cell receptor (beta chain) stems from a study of blood T cell repertoires in COVID-19. Study-wide context: Specimens from acute and convalescent COVID-19 originated in the United States, Italy and Spain.

The CDR3 runs 12 residues. Germline V CDR1 and CDR2: MDHEN, SYDVKM. V was cut by 8 bases and J by 2 bases, with 10 bases left in between. Participants, about 18 to 100 years old, spanned around 26 US areas. Assay used: immunoSEQ multiplex PCR; TCRdb lists only in-frame clones, some missing. This repertoire shows fewer than 250,000 clones, around 81% found once; its top ten account for 6.5% to 9%. The chain joins TRBV28 to TRBJ2-7; tentative D call: TRBD2 (7 bases). The sample comprised PBMCs or T cells enriched from blood (not recorded which). The sequence derives from a middle-aged woman with acute COVID-19. The CDR3 DNA reads TGTGCCAGCGTAGGGGGGGCCTACGAGCAGTACTTC. Translated: CASVGGAYEQYF.